What follows is one TCR beta chain and its context. The antigen is not known. CD3+CD4+ and CD3+CD8+ cells were FACS-sorted from thawed unstimulated PBMCs. Germline-derived CDR1 and CDR2 are MNHNS and SASEGT. The CDR3 is 15 amino acids. J was trimmed by 10 bases and V by 1 base; bases with no gene match: 7. Libraries were prepared by immunoSEQ multiplex PCR; TCRdb keeps only in-frame clonotypes and omits some of them. This sample has 35,000 to 45,000 clones, with around 84% found just once. This sample is part of a study of T cell clones after liver transplantation. Overall study context: At least one year of complete immunosuppression withdrawal without enzymes over twice normal defined tolerance.

Findings and limits, study-wide: These preliminary findings come from unstandardized post-transplant sampling times.

The sequence was obtained from a human patient who received a liver transplant. Some of the T cells might come from the graft donor. The rearrangement joins TRBV6-1 to TRBJ1-4; 9 bases agree with TRBD1. The sample here was CD4+ T cells from blood, taken 24 months after liver transplant. This CDR3 is CASSEGGQGVGKLFF. The CDR3 DNA is TGTGCCAGCAGTGAAGGGGGACAGGGTGTCGGAAAACTGTTTTTT.